These 18 T cell receptor beta chains were sequenced from one sample in a study of CD8+ T cells in alopecia areata. Sequencing used cDNA as its template, made by extracting RNA and reverse transcribing it. The data were produced by immunoSEQ multiplex PCR, yet TCRdb's version contains in-frame clones alone and is incomplete. The sample has approximately 140,000 clones, approximately 90% seen once. Treatment specified: oral pan-JAK inhibitor, 5-10 mg twice daily. Source: CD8+ T cells sorted from blood, taken at week 4, from a patient treated with tofacitinib. These receptors all stem from a human donor with alopecia areata.

The V gene is TRBV6-6, the J gene TRBJ2-1; D gene ambiguous. Trimming stripped 6 bases from V and 8 bases from J, with 23 bases between. The CDR3 is made up of 16 amino acids. Germline CDR1 is MNHNY and CDR2 is SVGAGI (reference sequence). The CDR3 DNA reads TGTGCCAGCAGCTATTCTGGGCCCCTCGGTGGAGATGAGCAGTTCTTC. It specifies CASSYSGPLGGDEQFF.

The rearrangement links TRBV25-1 to TRBJ2-2; TRBD2 matches at 8 bases. Germline loops: CDR1 MGHDK, CDR2 SYGVNS. CDR3 size: 16 residues. The V and J ends lost 6 bases and 5 bases, in that order; junction bases with no gene match: 11. The CDR3 sequence: CASSSGSGKLTGELFF. CDR3 sequence (DNA): TGTGCCAGCAGCTCCGGTAGCGGGAAGTTAACCGGGGAGCTGTTTTTT.

Only a few counts were recorded for this clone. This rearrangement joins TRBV7-2 to TRBJ2-3; D is ambiguous. The CDR3 length is 15 residues. V was shortened by 1 base and J by 0 bases, with 8 bases between the two germline ends. Germline lookup yields CDR1 SGHTA and CDR2 FQGNSA. The DNA for the CDR3 is TGTGCCAGCAGCTTAGTGGAGTCTAGCACAGATACGCAGTATTTT. Its translation is CASSLVESSTDTQYF.

V is TRBV5-6 and J is TRBJ2-2; no clear D. CDR1 and CDR2 (germline): SGHDT, YYEEEE. The CDR3 extends over 15 amino acids. Trimming left V 3 bases short and J 1 base short, with 10 bases between. CDR3 nucleotides: TGTGCCAGCAGCTCGGCCTGGGTGAACACCGGGGAGCTGTTTTTT. Protein: CASSSAWVNTGELFF. Full variable domain (remainder filled in from reference TRBV5-6 and TRBJ2-2): DAGVTQSPTHLIKTRGQQVTLRCSPKSGHDTVSWYQQALGQGPQFIFQYYEEEERQRGNFPDRFSGHQFPNYSSELNVNALLLGDSALYLCASSSAWVNTGELFFGEGSRLTVL.

V and J are TRBV6-6 and TRBJ2-4; no clear D. Per the germline V gene, CDR1 is MNHNY and CDR2 is SVGAGI (reference sequence). The CDR3 contains 15 residues. V was trimmed by 6 bases and J by 1 base, leaving 13 bases between them. This chain's CDR3 is CASSLTMGAKNIQYF. CDR3 sequence (DNA): TGTGCCAGCAGCCTGACAATGGGGGCCAAAAACATTCAGTACTTC.

This clone has a single count. V and J are TRBV11-2 and TRBJ1-1; D possibly corresponds to TRBD1 (5 bases). V dropped 1 base and J dropped 3 bases, with 12 bases sitting between them. The CDR3 extends over 15 amino acids. Germline V gene sequence: CDR1 SGHAT, CDR2 FQNNGV. CDR3 region: CASSLGAGQDTEAFF. The CDR3 DNA reads as TGTGCCAGCAGCTTAGGCGCGGGGCAGGACACTGAAGCTTTCTTT.

The chain links TRBV27 to TRBJ1-5; D is unresolved. Germline assignment: CDR1 MNHEY and CDR2 SMNVEV (reference sequence). The germline V and J ends were trimmed by 0 bases and 2 bases, with 8 bases remaining between them. This CDR3 contains 15 residues. CDR3 amino acids: CASSLSGRGNQPQHF. For the CDR3, the DNA is TGTGCCAGCAGTTTATCGGGTCGAGGCAATCAGCCCCAGCATTTT.

The chain uses TRBV7-9 and TRBJ2-7; D ambiguous. From germline, CDR1 is SEHNR and CDR2 FQNEAQ (reference sequence). This CDR3 has 11 residues. V dropped 3 bases and J dropped 5 bases, with 5 bases sitting between them. The DNA of the CDR3 is TGTGCCAGCAGCTTCCTCCACGAGCAGTACTTC. This sequence encodes CASSFLHEQYF.

This sequence joins TRBV29-1 and TRBJ1-2; no clear D. Germline loops: CDR1 SQVTM, CDR2 ANQGSEA. V lost 0 bases, J lost 5 bases, and 10 bases lay in between. This CDR3 region has 13 residues. The CDR3 nucleotides read TGCAGCGTTGAAGAGCCCGGGCGATATGGCTACACCTTC. This sequence encodes CSVEEPGRYGYTF. Full variable domain (rest looked up from reference TRBV29-1 and TRBJ1-2): SAVISQKPSRDICQRGTSLTIQCQVDSQVTMMFWYRQQPGQSLTLIATANQGSEATYESGFVIDKFPISRPNLTFSTLTVSNMSPEDSSIYLCSVEEPGRYGYTFGSGTRLTVV.

The gene calls are TRBV6-5 and TRBJ1-1; 7 nucleotides match TRBD1. This CDR3 spans 16 amino acids. V was pared by 3 bases and J by 1 base, with 8 bases of the junction left unmatched. The germline V gene encodes CDR1 MNHEY and CDR2 SVGAGI. In DNA form, the CDR3 reads TGTGCCAGCAGTTATGGTTTCGACAGGGAGAACACTGAAGCTTTCTTT. Protein product: CASSYGFDRENTEAFF.

On this clone itself: This sample includes further DNA sequences coding for the same CDR3. J is TRBJ2-7 and V is TRBV6-5, with a weak D call TRBD1 (6 bases). This CDR3 comprises 14 residues. Germline-derived CDR1 and CDR2 are MNHEY and SVGAGI. V shed 3 bases and J shed 3 bases, with 12 bases lying between them. Here the CDR3 DNA reads TGTGCCAGCAGTTATAGGGACACCTACTACGAGCAGTACTTC. Its protein product is CASSYRDTYYEQYF.

Written as DNA, the CDR3 is TGTGCCAGCAGCGATCCAAGGGTAGCGGGAGCAGACCTAGCGGCCGGGGAGCTGTTTTTT. It translates to CASSDPRVAGADLAAGELFF. The chain employs TRBV9 and TRBJ2-2; 9 bases line up with TRBD2. The CDR3 totals 20 residues. Germline V gives CDR1 SGDLS, CDR2 YYNGEE. J was trimmed by 6 bases and V by 3 bases; bases with no gene match: 21.

In DNA form, the CDR3 reads TGTGCCAGCAGTTTATCTGTGGGGAACACTGAAGCTTTCTTT. Translating gives CASSLSVGNTEAFF. The J gene is TRBJ1-1, the V gene TRBV27; D gene uncertain. This CDR3 region has 14 residues. Germline V lookup: CDR1 MNHEY, CDR2 SMNVEV (reference sequence). With 0 bases removed from V and 1 base from J, the gap between germline ends came to 6 bases.

The rearrangement joins TRBV4-1 to TRBJ2-6, with a weak D call TRBD1 (7 bases). The CDR3 has 17 residues. Trimming pared 1 base from V and 1 base from J, leaving 11 bases between. Germline CDR1 MGHRA, CDR2 YSYEKL. This chain's CDR3 is CASSQGQGGSGANVLTF. DNA for the CDR3: TGCGCCAGCAGCCAAGGACAGGGAGGATCTGGGGCCAACGTCCTGACTTTC.

The chain joins TRBV6-5 to TRBJ2-7; D remains ambiguous. Trimming shortened V by 2 bases and J by 0 bases, and 14 bases separated the two germline ends. The CDR3 is 16 amino acids. CDR1 is MNHEY, CDR2 SVGAGI, per germline. CDR3 residues: CASSYLQNPSSYEQYF. Written as DNA, the CDR3 is TGTGCCAGCAGTTACCTACAGAACCCGAGCTCCTACGAGCAGTACTTC.

The J gene is TRBJ2-1, the V gene TRBV7-6, with TRBD2 as a possible D gene (7 bases). Germline loops: CDR1 SGHVS, CDR2 FNYEAQ. The CDR3 is made up of 16 amino acids. V lost 1 base to trimming and J lost 5 bases, with 15 bases between them. The CDR3 here is CASSLVVGGPDNEQFF. The CDR3 DNA sequence: TGTGCCAGCAGCTTAGTAGTGGGGGGGCCTGACAATGAGCAGTTCTTC.

The chain combines TRBV5-1 with TRBJ2-7; D perhaps matches TRBD2 (5 bases). CDR3 size: 14 residues. V dropped 2 bases and J dropped 2 bases, with 11 bases sitting between them. The germline V gene encodes CDR1 SGHRS and CDR2 YFSETQ. This chain's CDR3 is CASSFEGRAYEQYF. For the CDR3, the DNA is TGCGCCAGCAGCTTTGAGGGCCGAGCCTACGAGCAGTACTTC.

This chain joins TRBV5-1 and TRBJ2-3; D unclear. Per germline, CDR1 SGHRS and CDR2 YFSETQ. The V end lost 7 bases, the J end lost 0 bases, and 12 bases lay between the germline ends. The CDR3 has 14 residues. This CDR3 is CASVESSSTDTQYF. The CDR3 DNA follows: TGCGCCAGCGTGGAGTCCAGTAGCACAGATACGCAGTATTTT.